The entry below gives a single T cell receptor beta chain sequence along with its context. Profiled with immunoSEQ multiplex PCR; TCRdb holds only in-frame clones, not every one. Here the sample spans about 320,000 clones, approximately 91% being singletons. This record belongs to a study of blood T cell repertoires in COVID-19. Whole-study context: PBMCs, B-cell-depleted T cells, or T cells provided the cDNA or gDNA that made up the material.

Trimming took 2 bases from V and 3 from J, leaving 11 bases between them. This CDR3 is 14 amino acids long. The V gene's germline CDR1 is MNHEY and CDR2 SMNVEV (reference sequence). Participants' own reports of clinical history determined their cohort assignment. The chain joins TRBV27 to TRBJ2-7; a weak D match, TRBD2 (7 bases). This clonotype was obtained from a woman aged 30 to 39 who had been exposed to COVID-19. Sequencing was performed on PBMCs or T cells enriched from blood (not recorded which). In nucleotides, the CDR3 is TGTGCCAGCAGTTTAGCGGGGGCCCACTACGAGCAGTACTTC. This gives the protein CASSLAGAHYEQYF.